This T cell receptor beta chain comes out of a study of cytomegalovirus exposure and HLA in healthy donors. Regarding the study as a whole: Later analysis identified a missense DCLRE1C variant that was linked to TCR beta V- and J-gene trimming. A later analysis reportedly found fewer N-insertions in an Asian-associated ancestry cluster than the roughly 680-donor mean. Reportedly, TCR beta sequences accurately predicted HLA-A and HLA-B alleles in most subjects.

Comments on this clone: Its target is not known.

This CDR3 region has 12 residues. Looked up from germline, CDR1 is LNHNV and CDR2 is YYDKDF (reference sequence). Trimming took 1 base from V and 4 from J, leaving 3 bases between them. The PCR contained 60 Vbeta and 13 Jbeta primers. Profiled with immunoSEQ multiplex PCR; TCRdb holds only in-frame clones, not every one. The repertoire holds approximately 190,000 clones, 82% seen once, with roughly 0.097% in the top ten. Donors had nominal health at sampling but likely had unrecorded immune exposures. The source material was PBMCs. The chain couples TRBV15 to TRBJ2-3; D uncertain. The source is a boy aged 2 to 10 in good health and CMV-seronegative. For the CDR3, the DNA is TGTGCCACCAGCAGAGCAGCAGATACGCAGTATTTT. Its translation: CATSRAADTQYF.